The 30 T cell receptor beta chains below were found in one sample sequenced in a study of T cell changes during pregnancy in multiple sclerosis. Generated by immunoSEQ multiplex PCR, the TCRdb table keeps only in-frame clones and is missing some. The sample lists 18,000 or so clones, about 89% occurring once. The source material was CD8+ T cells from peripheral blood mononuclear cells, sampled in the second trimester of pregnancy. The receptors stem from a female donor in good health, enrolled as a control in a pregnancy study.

CDR3 sequence (DNA): TGTGCCAGCAGTTTACAGGCAGGGGGTATGACTGAAGCTTTCTTT. Translation: CASSLQAGGMTEAFF. This chain uses TRBV27 with TRBJ1-1; TRBD1 matches 7 bases. Germline V lookup: CDR1 MNHEY, CDR2 SMNVEV (reference sequence). Unmatched junction bases numbered 8, after V lost 2 bases and J lost 5 bases. CDR3 size: 15 residues.

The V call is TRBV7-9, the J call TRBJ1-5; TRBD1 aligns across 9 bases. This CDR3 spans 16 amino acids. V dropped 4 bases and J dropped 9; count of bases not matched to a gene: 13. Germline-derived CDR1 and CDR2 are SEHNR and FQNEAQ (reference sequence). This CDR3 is CASSSEDRGSVWPQHF. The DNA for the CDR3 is TGTGCCAGCAGCTCAGAGGACAGGGGATCGGTTTGGCCCCAGCATTTT. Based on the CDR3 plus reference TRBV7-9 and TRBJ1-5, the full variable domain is DTGVSQNPRHKITKRGQNVTFRCDPISEHNRLYWYRQTLGQGPEFLTYFQNEAQLEKSRLLSDRFSAERPKGSFSTLEIQRTEQGDSAMYLCASSSEDRGSVWPQHFGDGTRLSIL.

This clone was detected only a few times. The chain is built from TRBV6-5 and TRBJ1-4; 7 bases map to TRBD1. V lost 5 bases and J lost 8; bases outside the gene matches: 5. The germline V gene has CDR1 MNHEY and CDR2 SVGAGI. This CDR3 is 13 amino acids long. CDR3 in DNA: TGTGCCAGCAGTACAGGGGAGGCGGAAAAACTGTTTTTT. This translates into CASSTGEAEKLFF.

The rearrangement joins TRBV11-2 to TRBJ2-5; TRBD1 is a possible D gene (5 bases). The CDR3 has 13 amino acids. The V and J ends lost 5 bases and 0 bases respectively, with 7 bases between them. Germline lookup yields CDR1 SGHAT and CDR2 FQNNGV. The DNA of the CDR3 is TGTGCCAGCAGCCGACAGAACCAAGAGACCCAGTACTTC. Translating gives CASSRQNQETQYF.

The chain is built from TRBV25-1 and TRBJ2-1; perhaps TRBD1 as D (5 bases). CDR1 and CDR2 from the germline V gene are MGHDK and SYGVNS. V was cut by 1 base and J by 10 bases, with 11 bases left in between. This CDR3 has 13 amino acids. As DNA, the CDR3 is TGTGCCAGCAGTGAATTAGGGGTAGGAGAGCAGTTCTTC. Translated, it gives CASSELGVGEQFF.

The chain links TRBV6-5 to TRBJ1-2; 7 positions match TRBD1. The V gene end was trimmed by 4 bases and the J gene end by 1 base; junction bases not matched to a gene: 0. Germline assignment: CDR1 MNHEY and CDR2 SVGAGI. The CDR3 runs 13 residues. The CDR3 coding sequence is TGTGCCAGCAGTTGGGACAGTAACTATGGCTACACCTTC. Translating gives CASSWDSNYGYTF.

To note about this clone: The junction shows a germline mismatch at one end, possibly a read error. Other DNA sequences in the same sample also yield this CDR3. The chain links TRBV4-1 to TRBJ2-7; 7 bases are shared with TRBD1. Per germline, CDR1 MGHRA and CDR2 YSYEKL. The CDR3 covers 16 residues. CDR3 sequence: CASSQEDRNLVYEQYF. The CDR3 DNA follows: TGCGCCAGCAGCCAAGAGGACAGGAACCTTGTCTACGAACAGTACTTC.

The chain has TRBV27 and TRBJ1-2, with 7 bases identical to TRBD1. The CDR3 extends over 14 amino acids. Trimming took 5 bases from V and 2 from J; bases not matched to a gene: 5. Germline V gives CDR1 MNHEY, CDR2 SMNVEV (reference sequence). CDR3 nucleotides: TGTGCCAGCAGTATGGGGGGACAGAACTATGGCTACACCTTC. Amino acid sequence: CASSMGGQNYGYTF.

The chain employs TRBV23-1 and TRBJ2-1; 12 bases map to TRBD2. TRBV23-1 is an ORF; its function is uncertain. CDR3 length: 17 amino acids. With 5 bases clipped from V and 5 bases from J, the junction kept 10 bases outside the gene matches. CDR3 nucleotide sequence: TGCGCCAGCAGTTTGACTAGCGGGGGCCGATATAACAATGAGCAGTTCTTC. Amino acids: CASSLTSGGRYNNEQFF.

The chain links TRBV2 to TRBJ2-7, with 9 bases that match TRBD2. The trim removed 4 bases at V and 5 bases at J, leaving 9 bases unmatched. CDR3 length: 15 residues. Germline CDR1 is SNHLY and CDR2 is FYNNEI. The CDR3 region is CASSGTSGWAHEQYF. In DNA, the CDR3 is TGTGCCAGCAGTGGAACTAGCGGGTGGGCCCACGAGCAGTACTTC.

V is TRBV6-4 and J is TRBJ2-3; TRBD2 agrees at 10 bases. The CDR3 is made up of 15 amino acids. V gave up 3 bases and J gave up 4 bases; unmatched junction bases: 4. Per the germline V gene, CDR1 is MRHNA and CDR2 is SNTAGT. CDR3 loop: CASSDSSGGADTQYF. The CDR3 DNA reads TGTGCCAGCAGTGATTCTAGCGGGGGTGCAGATACGCAGTATTTT.

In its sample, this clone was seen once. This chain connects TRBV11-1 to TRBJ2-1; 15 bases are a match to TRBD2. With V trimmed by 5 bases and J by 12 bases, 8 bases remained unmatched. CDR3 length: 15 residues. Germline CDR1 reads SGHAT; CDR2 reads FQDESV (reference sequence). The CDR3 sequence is CASSLGTSGRLRQFF. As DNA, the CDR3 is TGTGCCAGCAGCCTAGGGACTAGCGGGAGGTTGCGGCAGTTCTTC.

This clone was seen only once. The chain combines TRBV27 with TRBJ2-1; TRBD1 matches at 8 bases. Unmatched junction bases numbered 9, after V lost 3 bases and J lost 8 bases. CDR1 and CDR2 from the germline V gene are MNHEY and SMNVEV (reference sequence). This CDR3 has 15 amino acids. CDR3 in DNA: TGTGCCAGCAGTTTGTCGGGACAGGCTTGGGATGAGCAGTTCTTC. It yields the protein CASSLSGQAWDEQFF.

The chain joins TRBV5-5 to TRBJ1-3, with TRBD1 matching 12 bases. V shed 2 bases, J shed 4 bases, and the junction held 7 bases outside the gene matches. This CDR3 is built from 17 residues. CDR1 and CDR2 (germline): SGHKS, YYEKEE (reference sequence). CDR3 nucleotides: TGTGCCAGCAGCTTAACGGGGGACAGGGGGCGCGGAAACACCATATATTTT. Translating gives CASSLTGDRGRGNTIYF. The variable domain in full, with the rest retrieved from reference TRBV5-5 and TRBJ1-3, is DAGVTQSPTHLIKTRGQQVTLRCSPISGHKSVSWYQQVLGQGPQFIFQYYEKEERGRGNFPDRFSARQFPNYSSELNVNALLLGDSALYLCASSLTGDRGRGNTIYFGEGSWLTVV.

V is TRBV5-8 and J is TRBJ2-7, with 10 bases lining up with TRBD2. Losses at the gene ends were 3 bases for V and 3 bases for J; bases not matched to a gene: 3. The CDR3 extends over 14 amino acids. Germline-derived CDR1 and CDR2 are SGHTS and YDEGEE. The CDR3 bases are TGTGCCAGCAGCTGGAGACTAGCGGGCTACGAGCAGTACTTC. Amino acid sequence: CASSWRLAGYEQYF.

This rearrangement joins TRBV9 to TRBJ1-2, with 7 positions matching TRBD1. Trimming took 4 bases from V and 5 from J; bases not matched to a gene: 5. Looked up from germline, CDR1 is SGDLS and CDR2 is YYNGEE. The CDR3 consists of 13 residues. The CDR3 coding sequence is TGTGCCAGCAGCCAGGGACAGACATATGGCTACACCTTC. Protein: CASSQGQTYGYTF.

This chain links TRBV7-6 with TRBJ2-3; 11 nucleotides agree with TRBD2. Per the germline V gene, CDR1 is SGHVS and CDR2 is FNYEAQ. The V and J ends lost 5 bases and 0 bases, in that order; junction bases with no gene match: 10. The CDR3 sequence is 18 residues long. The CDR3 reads CASSRYPSGGRSTDTQYF. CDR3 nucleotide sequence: TGTGCCAGCAGCCGGTATCCTAGCGGGGGGAGAAGCACAGATACGCAGTATTTT.

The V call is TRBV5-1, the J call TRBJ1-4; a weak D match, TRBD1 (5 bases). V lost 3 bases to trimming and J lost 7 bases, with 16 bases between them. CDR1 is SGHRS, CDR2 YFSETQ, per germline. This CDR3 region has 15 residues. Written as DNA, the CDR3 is TGCGCCAGCAGCTCGGGCGGAGGGGCTGCTGAAAAACTGTTTTTT. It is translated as CASSSGGGAAEKLFF.

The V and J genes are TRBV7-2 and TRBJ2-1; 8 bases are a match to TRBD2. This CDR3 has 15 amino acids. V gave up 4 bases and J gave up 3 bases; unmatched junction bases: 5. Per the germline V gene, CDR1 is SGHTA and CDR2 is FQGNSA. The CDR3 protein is CASSCREGLYNEQFF. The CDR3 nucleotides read TGTGCCAGCAGCTGTCGGGAGGGACTCTACAATGAGCAGTTCTTC.

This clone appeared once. CDR3: CAWSEGQSSNQPQHF. The CDR3 DNA reads TGTGCCTGGAGCGAGGGACAGTCTAGCAATCAGCCCCAGCATTTT. The chain is built from TRBV30 and TRBJ1-5; 7 positions match TRBD1. This CDR3 region has 15 residues. CDR1 and CDR2 from the germline V gene are GTSNPN and SVGIG (reference sequence). After removal of 3 bases from V and 0 bases from J, the junction contained 5 bases not matched to a gene.

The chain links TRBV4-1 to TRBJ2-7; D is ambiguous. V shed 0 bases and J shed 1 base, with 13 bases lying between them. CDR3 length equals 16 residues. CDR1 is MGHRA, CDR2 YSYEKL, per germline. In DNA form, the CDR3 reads TGCGCCAGCAGCCAAGAGTTTCCCTATAAATCCTACGAGCAGTACTTC. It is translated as CASSQEFPYKSYEQYF.

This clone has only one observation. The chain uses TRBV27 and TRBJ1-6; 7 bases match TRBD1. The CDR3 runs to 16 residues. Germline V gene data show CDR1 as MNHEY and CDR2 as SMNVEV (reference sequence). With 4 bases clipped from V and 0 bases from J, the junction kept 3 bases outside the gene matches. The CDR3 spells CASSYSGGSYNSPLHF. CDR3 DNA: TGTGCCAGCAGTTATTCAGGGGGCTCCTATAATTCACCCCTCCACTTT.

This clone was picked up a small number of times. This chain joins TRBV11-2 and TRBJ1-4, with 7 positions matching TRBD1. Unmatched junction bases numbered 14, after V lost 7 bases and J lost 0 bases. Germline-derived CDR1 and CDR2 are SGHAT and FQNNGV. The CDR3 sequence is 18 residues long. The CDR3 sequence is CASTSNRQGLATNEKLFF. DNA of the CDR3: TGTGCCAGCACCTCAAACCGACAGGGACTTGCAACTAATGAAAAACTGTTTTTT. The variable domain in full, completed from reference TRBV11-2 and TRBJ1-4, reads EAGVAQSPRYKIIEKRQSVAFWCNPISGHATLYWYQQILGQGPKLLIQFQNNGVVDDSQLPKDRFSAERLKGVDSTLKIQPAKLEDSAVYLCASTSNRQGLATNEKLFFGSGTQLSVL.

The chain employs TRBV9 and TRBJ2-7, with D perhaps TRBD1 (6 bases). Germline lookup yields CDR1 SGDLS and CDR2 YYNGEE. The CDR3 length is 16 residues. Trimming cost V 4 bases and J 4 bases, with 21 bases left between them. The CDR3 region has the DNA TGTGCCAGCAGCCTCCTATCGAAGGGGGAAAGGTACGAGCAGTACTTC. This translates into CASSLLSKGERYEQYF.

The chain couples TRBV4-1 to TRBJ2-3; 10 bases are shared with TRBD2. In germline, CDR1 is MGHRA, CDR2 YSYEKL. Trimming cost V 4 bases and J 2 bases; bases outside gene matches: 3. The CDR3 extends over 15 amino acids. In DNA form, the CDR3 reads TGCGCCAGCAGCCCACTAGCGGGATTCACAGATACGCAGTATTTT. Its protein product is CASSPLAGFTDTQYF.

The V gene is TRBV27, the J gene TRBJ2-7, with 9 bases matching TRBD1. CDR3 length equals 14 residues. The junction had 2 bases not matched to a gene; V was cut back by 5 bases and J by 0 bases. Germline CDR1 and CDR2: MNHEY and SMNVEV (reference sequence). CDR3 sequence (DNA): TGTGCCAGCAGTATGACAGGGGGCTCCTACGAGCAGTACTTC. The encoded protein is CASSMTGGSYEQYF.

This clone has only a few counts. This CDR3 reads CASREGADEAFF. As DNA, the CDR3 is TGTGCCAGTAGGGAGGGGGCAGATGAAGCTTTCTTT. The rearrangement joins TRBV19 to TRBJ1-1, with TRBD1 identical over 7 bases. The CDR3 covers 12 residues. The J segment lost 7 bases and the V segment lost 6 bases, leaving 5 bases of the junction unmatched. In germline, CDR1 is LNHDA, CDR2 SQIVND (reference sequence).

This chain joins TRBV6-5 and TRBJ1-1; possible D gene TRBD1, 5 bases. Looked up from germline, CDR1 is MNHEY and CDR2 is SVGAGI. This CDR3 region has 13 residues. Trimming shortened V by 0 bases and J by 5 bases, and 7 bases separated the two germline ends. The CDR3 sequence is CASSYSGGTEAFF. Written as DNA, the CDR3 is TGTGCCAGCAGTTACTCGGGGGGAACTGAAGCTTTCTTT.

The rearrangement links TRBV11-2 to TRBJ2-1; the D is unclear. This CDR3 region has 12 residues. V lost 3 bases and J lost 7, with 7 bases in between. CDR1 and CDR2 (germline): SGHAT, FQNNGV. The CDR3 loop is CASSFSYNEQFF. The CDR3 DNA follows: TGTGCCAGCAGCTTTTCGTATAATGAGCAGTTCTTC.

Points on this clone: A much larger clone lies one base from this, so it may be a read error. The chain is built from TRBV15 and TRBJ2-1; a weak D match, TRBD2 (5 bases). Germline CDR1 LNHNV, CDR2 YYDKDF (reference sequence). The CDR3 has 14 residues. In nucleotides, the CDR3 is TGTGCCACCAGCGGAGAGAGGGAAACCGATGAGCAGTTCTTC. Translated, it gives CATSGERETDEQFF. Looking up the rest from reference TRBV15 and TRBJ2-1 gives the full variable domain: DAMVIQNPRYQVTQFGKPVTLSCSQTLNHNVMYWYQQKSSQAPKLLFHYYDKDFNNEADTPDNFQSRRPNTSFCFLDIRSPGLGDTAMYLCATSGERETDEQFFGPGTRLTVL.